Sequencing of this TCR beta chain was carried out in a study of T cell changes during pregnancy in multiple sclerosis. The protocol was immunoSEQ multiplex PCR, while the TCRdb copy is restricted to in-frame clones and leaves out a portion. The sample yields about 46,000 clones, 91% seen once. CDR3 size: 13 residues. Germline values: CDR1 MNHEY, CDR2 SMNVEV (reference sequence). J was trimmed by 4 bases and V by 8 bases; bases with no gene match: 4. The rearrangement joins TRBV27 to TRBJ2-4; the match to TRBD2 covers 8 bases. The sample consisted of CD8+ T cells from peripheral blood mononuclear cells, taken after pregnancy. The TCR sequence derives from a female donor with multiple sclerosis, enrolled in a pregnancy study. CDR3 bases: TGTGCCAGCGGGTTAGCGGGGAAAAACATTCAGTACTTC. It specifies CASGLAGKNIQYF.